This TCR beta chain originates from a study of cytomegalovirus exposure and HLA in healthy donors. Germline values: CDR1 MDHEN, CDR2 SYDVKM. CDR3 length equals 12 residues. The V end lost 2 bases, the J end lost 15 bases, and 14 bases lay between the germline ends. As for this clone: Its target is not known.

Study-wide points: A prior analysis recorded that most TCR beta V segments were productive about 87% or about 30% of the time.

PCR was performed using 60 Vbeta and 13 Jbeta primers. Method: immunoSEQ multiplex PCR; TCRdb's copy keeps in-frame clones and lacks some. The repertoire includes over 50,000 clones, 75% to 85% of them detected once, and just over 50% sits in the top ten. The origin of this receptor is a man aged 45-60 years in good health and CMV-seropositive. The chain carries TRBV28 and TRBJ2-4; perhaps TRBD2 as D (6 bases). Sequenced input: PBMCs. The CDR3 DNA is TGTGCCAGCAGTTTACGGGGGTATGGGGGGTACTTC. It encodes CASSLRGYGGYF.